This T cell receptor beta chain emerged from a study of OX40 agonist ivuxolimab in advanced cancers. Study details: Hepatocellular carcinoma, melanoma, renal cell or head and neck cancer was diagnosed in the dose-escalation patients.

This clone was observed a few times. Antigen unknown. This CDR3 contains 14 residues. Germline V gives CDR1 SGHTA, CDR2 FQGNSA. The germline V and J ends were trimmed by 4 bases and 3 bases, with 13 bases remaining between them. Sequenced by immunoSEQ multiplex PCR; TCRdb stores in-frame clones only, minus some. The table has 55,000 to 65,000 clones, around 87% seen once. General study results and limits: Low clonal expansion, among the lowest seen, marked partial responders at 0.1-3.0 mg/kg. Certain nonresponders additionally had low normalized T-cell clonal expansion. At 0.1 to 3.0 mg/kg and by week 6, clonal expansion occurred in CD4+ and CD8+ blood T cells.

The chain employs TRBV7-2 and TRBJ2-7, with D perhaps matching TRBD1 or TRBD2 (5 bases each). This receptor was identified in an adult with an advanced solid tumor such as melanoma, head and neck, liver or kidney cancer. The sequenced sample was CD4+ or CD8+ T cells sorted from blood, obtained in a trial of the OX40 agonist ivuxolimab. CDR3 in DNA: TGTGCCAGCAGCTCGCGCCAGGGAGACTACGAGCAGTACTTC. Amino acids: CASSSRQGDYEQYF.